Each of the 2 T cell receptor beta chains below was sequenced from the same sample in a study of T cell responses to AZD1222 COVID-19 vaccine. The data were produced by immunoSEQ multiplex PCR, yet TCRdb's version contains in-frame clones alone and is incomplete. This sample has roughly 130,000 clones; about 90% occur once, and the top ten carry approximately 1.6%. The material was peripheral blood, obtained on day 0 of AZD1222 vaccination. The receptors originated from an adult in good health.

This clone was recorded a few times. The CDR3 protein is CASSGFSGGPYEQYF. The DNA of the CDR3 is TGTGCCAGCAGTGGTTTTAGCGGGGGGCCCTACGAGCAGTACTTC. V usage is TRBV2 and J usage is TRBJ2-7, with 10 bases aligning to TRBD2. CDR1 and CDR2 (germline): SNHLY, FYNNEI. This CDR3 spans 15 amino acids. The V gene end was trimmed by 4 bases and the J gene end by 2 bases; junction bases not matched to a gene: 5.

J is TRBJ2-7 and V is TRBV18, with D tentatively TRBD2 (6 bases). This CDR3 is built from 14 residues. CDR1 and CDR2 (germline): KGHSH, LQKENI. V gave up 2 bases and J gave up 1 base, with 9 bases separating them. The CDR3 sequence is CASSPTGRSYEQYF. CDR3 DNA: TGTGCCAGCTCACCAACGGGGAGGTCCTACGAGCAGTACTTC. Full variable domain (remainder filled in from reference TRBV18 and TRBJ2-7): NAGVMQNPRHLVRRRGQEARLRCSPMKGHSHVYWYRQLPEEGLKFMVYLQKENIIDESGMPKERFSAEFPKEGPSILRIQQVVRGDSAAYFCASSPTGRSYEQYFGPGTRLTVT.